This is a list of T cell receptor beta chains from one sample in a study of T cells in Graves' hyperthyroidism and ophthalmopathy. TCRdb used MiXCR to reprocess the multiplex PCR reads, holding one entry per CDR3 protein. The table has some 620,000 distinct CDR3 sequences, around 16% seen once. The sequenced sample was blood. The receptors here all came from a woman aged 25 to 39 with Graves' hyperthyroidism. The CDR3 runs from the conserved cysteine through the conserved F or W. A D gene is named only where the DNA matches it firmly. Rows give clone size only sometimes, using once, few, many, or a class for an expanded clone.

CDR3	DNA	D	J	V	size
CASSREALAFF	TGTGCCAGCAGCCGAGAGGCTTTAGCTTTCTTT	.	TRBJ1-1	TRBV7-9	many
CASRASGLLYNEQFF	TGTGCCAGCAGAGCCAGCGGACTACTTTACAATGAGCAGTTCTTC	.	TRBJ2-1	TRBV6-1	many
CASSYFPRSGKNTEAFF	TGTGCCAGCAGTTACTTCCCTCGGAGTGGAAAAAACACTGAAGCTTTCTTT	.	TRBJ1-1	TRBV6-2/TRBV6-3	many
CSARVQGVYEQYF	TGCAGTGCTAGAGTTCAGGGAGTCTACGAGCAGTACTTC	.	TRBJ2-7	TRBV20-1	many
CATSRGQEYYEQYF	TGTGCCACCAGCAGAGGACAGGAATACTACGAGCAGTACTTC	.	TRBJ2-7	TRBV15	many
CATSGRGSADTQYF	TGTGCCACCAGTGGCAGAGGGTCGGCAGATACGCAGTATTTT	.	TRBJ2-3	TRBV24-1	many
CASSLTDTINEQFF	TGTGCCAGCTCACTGACAGATACAATCAATGAGCAGTTCTTC	.	TRBJ2-1	TRBV18	many
CASSPGQRSTEAFF	TGTGCCAGCAGCCCGGGACAAAGGTCCACTGAAGCTTTCTTT	.	TRBJ1-1	TRBV7-2	many
CASSRGQGDGELFF	TGTGCCAGCAGCCGGGGACAGGGTGACGGGGAGCTGTTTTTT	TRBD1	TRBJ2-2	TRBV7-3	.
CASSHLSYNEQFF	TGTGCCAGCAGTCACCTCAGTTACAATGAGCAGTTCTTC	.	TRBJ2-1	TRBV28	many
CASSWTSGNYNEQFF	TGTGCCAGCAGTTGGACTAGCGGGAATTACAATGAGCAGTTCTTC	TRBD2	TRBJ2-1	TRBV2	many
CASIPTILALNIQYF	TGTGCCAGCATCCCTACCATACTAGCGCTAAACATTCAGTACTTC	TRBD2	TRBJ2-4	TRBV28	many
CSAFIGTDTMNTEAFF	TGCAGTGCTTTTATCGGGACAGACACCATGAACACTGAAGCTTTCTTT	TRBD1	TRBJ1-1	TRBV20-1	few
CASSLDPREQFF	TGTGCCAGCAGCTTGGATCCTCGTGAGCAGTTCTTC	.	TRBJ2-1	TRBV11-2	many
CASWRGLGKETQYF	TGTGCCAGCTGGAGGGGGTTGGGTAAAGAGACCCAGTACTTC	.	TRBJ2-5	TRBV7-9	.
CASSLILAGGAQETQYF	TGTGCCAGCAGCTTAATCCTAGCGGGAGGCGCACAAGAGACCCAGTACTTC	TRBD2	TRBJ2-5	TRBV7-2	.
CASSMARTIVDEQFF	TGTGCCAGTAGTATGGCGCGGACGATTGTCGATGAGCAGTTCTTC	.	TRBJ2-1	TRBV19	few
CASSLSGTLGDTQYF	TGTGCCAGCAGTTTATCAGGGACTCTAGGGGATACGCAGTATTTT	.	TRBJ2-3	TRBV27	.
CSVEDPGQGYEQYF	TGCAGCGTTGAAGATCCGGGACAGGGATACGAGCAGTACTTC	TRBD1	TRBJ2-7	TRBV29-1	many
CASSNQPQHF	TGTGCCAGCAGTAATCAGCCCCAGCATTTT	.	TRBJ1-5	TRBV12-3/TRBV12-4	many
CASSFTGVRYEQYF	TGTGCCAGCAGCTTTACAGGAGTCCGCTACGAGCAGTACTTC	.	TRBJ2-7	TRBV5-6	few
CASSSGRARQNEQFF	TGCGCCAGCAGCAGCGGGAGGGCCAGACAAAATGAGCAGTTCTTC	TRBD2	TRBJ2-1	TRBV5-1	many
CASSSGQGAGQFF	TGTGCCAGCTCATCAGGACAGGGGGCTGGGCAGTTCTTC	TRBD1	TRBJ2-1	TRBV18	.
CASSVGTGDEQYF	TGTGCCAGCAGTGTTGGGACAGGGGACGAGCAGTACTTC	TRBD1	TRBJ2-7	TRBV2	once
CASSQELAGSRNALHF	TGTGCCAGCAGCCAAGAGTTGGCAGGGTCTCGTAACGCCCTCCACTTT	.	TRBJ1-6	TRBV3-1	many
CASSTSAANEQFF	TGTGCCAGCAGCACCTCAGCGGCCAATGAGCAGTTCTTC	.	TRBJ2-1	TRBV28	few
CASSGQGDYSNTEAFF	TGCGCCAGCTCAGGACAGGGGGATTACTCCAACACTGAAGCTTTCTTT	TRBD1	TRBJ1-1	TRBV5-1	many
CASSPSGILYEQYF	TGTGCCAGCAGCCCTAGCGGGATCCTCTACGAGCAGTACTTC	TRBD2	TRBJ2-7	TRBV12-3/TRBV12-4	many
CASSLGLAGFLRYEQYF	TGCGCCAGCAGCTTGGGACTAGCGGGCTTCCTTCGCTACGAGCAGTACTTC	TRBD2	TRBJ2-7	TRBV5-1	few
CSVEDLWQGGGYTF	TGCAGCGTTGAAGATCTTTGGCAGGGGGGTGGCTACACCTTC	TRBD1	TRBJ1-2	TRBV29-1	.
CASSSEERQPQHF	TGTGCCAGCAGCTCAGAAGAGCGGCAGCCCCAGCATTTT	.	TRBJ1-5	TRBV11-2	.
CAISDLYGYTF	TGTGCCATCAGTGATCTGTATGGCTACACCTTC	.	TRBJ1-2	TRBV10-3	.